This TCR beta chain appears in the sequencing data of a study of early T cells in non-severe SARS-CoV-2 infection listed by TCRdb under 2021. Broadly, across the study: Because TCR sequencing was done on bulk RNA from unsorted whole blood, the alpha and beta chains could not be paired.

Overall results and qualifications from the work: VDJdb matching was skewed toward anti-spike CD8 responses, so virus-specific expansions were likely underestimated and private and CD4 specificities were missed.

For this chain, trimming is 3 bases at the V end and 4 bases at the J end, and the number of junction bases without a gene match is 11. Reading the germline V gene gives CDR1 LGHNA and CDR2 YNFKEQ. Its CDR3 holds 17 amino acids, cysteine through phenylalanine. CDR3 DNA only is kept here, 51 bases in frame from base 1. The study was a case-control design nested within a healthcare worker cohort in London, UK, with weekly nasopharyngeal swab PCR tests and blood sampling. Healthcare workers were recruited during the week of the UK lockdown, between 23 and 31 March 2020, and followed weekly for up to about 15 weeks. Receptor amplification or capture employed 5' RACE. TCRdb shows the sequencer as NextSeq 500. To correct for sequencing error and PCR bias, the TCR library protocol tagged individual cDNA molecules with unique molecular identifiers. Sequencing covered both TCR alpha and beta chains, and within each sample the abundances of alpha and beta sequences were tightly co-correlated. The paper's processing steps were these. Decombinator V4 was used to perform V gene, J gene and CDR3 annotation of TCR sequences. Expanded TCRs were defined as changing significantly between any two time points under a Poisson model with p below 0.0001. TCR abundances were normalised to the total number of TCRs sequenced per sample and expressed as counts per million. MAIT TCRs were defined by TRAV1-2 paired with TRAJ12, TRAJ20 or TRAJ33, and iNKT TCRs by TRAV10 paired with TRAJ18. VDJdb, accessed on 1 November 2021, was searched for TCRs annotated for CMV, EBV and SARS-CoV-2, and TCRs annotated for more than one antigen were excluded. TCRdb trimmed public reads at Q25 via fastp, called clones via MiXCR and kept in-frame beta chains. When rows share a CDR3 protein, they turn into one entry using the most common DNA and genes. The V and J calls shown here were made by TCRdb, not taken from the authors' results. The sample table holds about 33,000 distinct CDR3 sequences, of which 3% to 4% were seen once. The top ten constitute about 9.1% of the sample.

The table lists this clonotype with many counts. No cognate antigen has been identified for it. The sample holds no much larger clone one base away, and base qualities are not on file. The chain employs TRBV4-2 and TRBJ1-4; 7 bases in the middle match TRBD1. The sequence derives from an adult who was a healthcare worker with PCR-confirmed SARS-CoV-2 infection or an uninfected control (not recorded which). Input material: whole blood. The nucleotides read TGTGCCAGCAGCCAGGATGAGAGGACAGGTTATAATGAAAAACTGTTTTTT. Protein translation: CASSQDERTGYNEKLFF.